Listed here is a single T cell receptor (beta chain). This record belongs to a study of cytomegalovirus exposure and HLA in healthy donors. Germline CDR1 and CDR2: SGHVS and FQNEAQ. CDR3 length: 16 residues. J gave up 5 bases and V 5 bases, and 9 bases lay outside the gene matches. The PCR employed 60 Vbeta primers together with 13 Jbeta primers. Libraries were prepared by immunoSEQ multiplex PCR; TCRdb keeps only in-frame clonotypes and omits some of them. The table lists 110,000 to 150,000 clones, about 80% of them singletons. The sequence was collected from a woman under 40 in good health and CMV-seronegative. Specimen: PBMCs. This chain joins TRBV7-8 and TRBJ1-1, with 12 bases identical to TRBD1. The CDR3 nucleotides are TGTGCCAGCAGCATCCGGGACAGGGGGCTTGTGACTGAAGCTTTCTTT. This sequence encodes CASSIRDRGLVTEAFF.